The 23 T cell receptor beta chains below were found in one sample sequenced in a study of cytomegalovirus exposure and HLA in healthy donors. Use of 60 Vbeta and 13 Jbeta primers characterized the PCR. Profiling relied on immunoSEQ multiplex PCR, and the TCRdb table lists in-frame clones only, not all of them. The sample consists of over 100,000 clones, around 79% of them appearing once. Material for sequencing was PBMCs. Receptors were obtained from a woman aged 30 to 39 in good health and CMV-seropositive.

V and J are TRBV7-2 and TRBJ2-3; D unresolved. CDR3 length: 15 residues. V was cut by 2 bases and J by 3 bases, with 12 bases left in between. Per the germline V gene, CDR1 is SGHTA and CDR2 is FQGNSA. The CDR3 nucleotides read TGTGCCAGCAGCTTATCTAGGCCCCAGACAGATACGCAGTATTTT. It specifies CASSLSRPQTDTQYF.

This clone was recorded a few times. This chain uses TRBV27 with TRBJ1-2, with TRBD1 as a possible D gene (6 bases). The CDR3 runs to 16 residues. Trimming removed 3 bases from V and 0 bases from J, with 14 bases in between. Per the germline V gene, CDR1 is MNHEY and CDR2 is SMNVEV (reference sequence). The CDR3 DNA reads TGTGCCAGCAGTTTGTTCCCGGCAGGGGCTAACTATGGCTACACCTTC. Translation: CASSLFPAGANYGYTF.

The genes are TRBV7-9 and TRBJ2-5; 10 bases align to TRBD1. Losses at the gene ends were 5 bases for V and 3 bases for J; bases not matched to a gene: 9. The V gene's germline CDR1 is SEHNR and CDR2 FQNEAQ (reference sequence). The CDR3 length is 16 residues. This CDR3 is CASSHTRGTGEETQYF. CDR3 nucleotide sequence: TGTGCCAGCAGCCACACACGGGGGACAGGGGAAGAGACCCAGTACTTC.

The chain joins TRBV10-3 to TRBJ1-2; 7 bases are shared with TRBD1. CDR3 length: 16 residues. J was trimmed by 4 bases and V by 0 bases; bases with no gene match: 8. The germline V gene has CDR1 ENHRY and CDR2 SYGVKD. The CDR3 DNA sequence: TGTGCCATCAGTGAGTCTGCGACAGGGATCAGCTATGGCTACACCTTC. Translated, it gives CAISESATGISYGYTF.

This clone was observed a few times. The chain links TRBV6-1 to TRBJ2-2, with unresolved D. CDR3 length: 16 amino acids. Between the trimmed V and J ends, which lost 4 bases and 5 bases, there was a span of 17 bases. Germline V gives CDR1 MNHNS, CDR2 SASEGT. The CDR3 loop is CASSGPEPASTGELFF. The CDR3 nucleotides are TGTGCCAGCAGTGGCCCGGAGCCAGCTTCAACCGGGGAGCTGTTTTTT.

This clone was seen a handful of times. The rearrangement joins TRBV5-4 to TRBJ2-7; D is undetermined. Trimming cost V 0 bases and J 3 bases, with 16 bases left between them. The V gene's germline CDR1 is SGHNT and CDR2 YYREEE (reference sequence). The CDR3 has 16 residues. The CDR3 region is CASSLADNPTFYEQYF. CDR3 sequence (DNA): TGTGCCAGCAGCTTGGCAGACAACCCAACTTTCTACGAGCAGTACTTC.

Notes on this clone: The junction differs from germline at one of its ends, possibly a read error. The rearrangement joins TRBV11-1 to TRBJ2-5; 7 nucleotides agree with TRBD2. Looked up from germline, CDR1 is SGHAT and CDR2 is FQDESV (reference sequence). The CDR3 covers 14 residues. The CDR3, as DNA: TGTGCCAGCAGCCCCCGGGCCGCGGGAGAGACCCAGGACTTC. Protein: CASSPRAAGETQDF.

For the CDR3, the DNA is TGTGCCAGCAGTCTCCAGGAGGGAGAGACCCAGTACTTC. This gives the protein CASSLQEGETQYF. This chain links TRBV6-1 with TRBJ2-5, with D possibly matching TRBD2 (6 bases). This CDR3 comprises 13 residues. Per germline, CDR1 MNHNS and CDR2 SASEGT. V was shortened by 5 bases and J by 4 bases, with 11 bases between the two germline ends.

This chain connects TRBV7-6 to TRBJ2-3; 8 bases match TRBD1. Trimming cost V 4 bases and J 4 bases; bases outside gene matches: 7. Germline-derived CDR1 and CDR2 are SGHVS and FNYEAQ. The CDR3 is 15 amino acids. CDR3 DNA: TGTGCCAGCAGCTCAACAGGGGGTGGGCCAGATACGCAGTATTTT. Its translation: CASSSTGGGPDTQYF.

The J gene is TRBJ1-6, the V gene TRBV10-1; 11 nucleotides match TRBD1. This CDR3 contains 17 residues. Per germline, CDR1 WNHNN and CDR2 SYGVQD (reference sequence). Trimming at V came to 10 bases and at J to 4 bases, leaving 12 bases not matched to a gene. CDR3 region: CATPGTGGETYNSPLHF. DNA of the CDR3: TGCGCCACACCCGGGACAGGGGGGGAGACATATAATTCACCCCTCCACTTT.

The chain links TRBV5-1 to TRBJ2-5; 7 bases align to TRBD2. The V gene's germline CDR1 is SGHRS and CDR2 YFSETQ. This CDR3 has 15 residues. V was clipped by 3 bases and J by 5 bases; unmatched bases: 10. The CDR3 region is CASSSSGTTGETQYF. For the CDR3, the DNA is TGCGCCAGCAGCTCCAGCGGGACTACCGGGGAGACCCAGTACTTC.

The CDR3 sequence: CASTSLPDRRTEAFF. CDR3 coding DNA: TGCGCCAGCACCTCTCTACCGGACAGGCGCACTGAAGCTTTCTTT. This chain uses TRBV5-1 with TRBJ1-1; 7 nucleotides match TRBD1. The CDR3 runs to 15 residues. V shed 6 bases, J shed 4 bases, and the junction held 12 bases outside the gene matches. From germline, CDR1 is SGHRS and CDR2 YFSETQ. Looking up the rest from reference TRBV5-1 and TRBJ1-1 gives the full variable domain: KAGVTQTPRYLIKTRGQQVTLSCSPISGHRSVSWYQQTPGQGLQFLFEYFSETQRNKGNFPGRFSGRQFSNSRSEMNVSTLELGDSALYLCASTSLPDRRTEAFFGQGTRLTVV.

This chain joins TRBV6-1 and TRBJ1-5, with D maybe TRBD1 (5 bases). V shed 6 bases and J shed 3 bases, with 9 bases lying between them. The CDR3 extends over 13 amino acids. The germline gives CDR1 MNHNS, CDR2 SASEGT. The CDR3 here is CASRQVNNQPQHF. The CDR3 DNA reads as TGTGCCAGCAGACAGGTCAACAATCAGCCCCAGCATTTT.

J is TRBJ1-4 and V is TRBV7-9; TRBD1 aligns across 8 bases. CDR1 SEHNR and CDR2 FQNEAQ come from the germline V gene (reference sequence). This CDR3 has 17 residues. V gave up 5 bases and J gave up 0 bases; unmatched junction bases: 8. The CDR3 sequence: CASSPGTGLATNEKLFF. The CDR3 nucleotides are TGTGCCAGCAGCCCCGGGACAGGACTTGCAACTAATGAAAAACTGTTTTTT.

In this sample, this clone turned up once. V usage is TRBV6-1 and J usage is TRBJ1-4; D is perhaps TRBD1 (5 bases). CDR1 and CDR2 (germline): MNHNS, SASEGT. V was cut by 6 bases and J by 8 bases, with 13 bases left in between. The length of the CDR3 is 13 residues. This CDR3 is CASSPDRIEKLFF. In DNA, the CDR3 is TGTGCCAGCAGCCCAGACAGAATAGAAAAACTGTTTTTT.

The chain has TRBV7-8 and TRBJ1-2; the D gene is possibly TRBD1 (5 bases). The CDR3 is 14 amino acids. Trimming cost V 4 bases and J 4 bases, with 13 bases left between them. Germline V gives CDR1 SGHVS, CDR2 FQNEAQ. For the CDR3, the DNA is TGTGCCAGCAGCTCGTTCGTCGGGGGCTATGGCTACACCTTC. Translation: CASSSFVGGYGYTF. Looking up the rest from reference TRBV7-8 and TRBJ1-2 gives the full variable domain: GAGVSQSPRYKVAKRGQDVALRCDPISGHVSLFWYQQALGQGPEFLTYFQNEAQLDKSGLPSDRFFAERPEGSVSTLKIQRTQQEDSAVYLCASSSFVGGYGYTFGSGTRLTVV.

The chain combines TRBV28 with TRBJ2-7, with D maybe TRBD1 (6 bases). The CDR3 loop spans 12 amino acids. Germline values: CDR1 MDHEN, CDR2 SYDVKM. Between the trimmed V and J ends, which lost 7 bases and 5 bases, there was a span of 12 bases. The CDR3: CASKSGANEQYF. In nucleotides, the CDR3 is TGTGCCAGCAAGTCAGGGGCCAACGAGCAGTACTTC.

In its sample, this clone was seen once. The chain couples TRBV5-1 to TRBJ2-5, with 9 bases aligning to TRBD1. The J call may be in error: the DNA end matches TRBJ2-7 better. The germline V gene encodes CDR1 SGHRS and CDR2 YFSETQ. This CDR3 comprises 15 residues. For the CDR3, the DNA is TGCGCCAGCGGGGAAGGACAGGGGCTTTTCGGCGAGCAGTACTTC. Protein sequence: CASGEGQGLFGEQYF.

This chain joins TRBV5-4 and TRBJ1-1; no reliable D call. CDR1 is SGHNT, CDR2 YYREEE, per germline (reference sequence). The CDR3 has 17 residues. V dropped 0 bases and J dropped 0 bases, with 15 bases sitting between them. The CDR3 DNA follows: TGTGCCAGCAGCTTGGTTTTTAGAGGACTTTTGAACACTGAAGCTTTCTTT. It is translated as CASSLVFRGLLNTEAFF.

The chain couples TRBV2 to TRBJ2-7, with no clear D. The CDR3 contains 12 residues. CDR1 is SNHLY, CDR2 FYNNEI, per germline. V shed 8 bases and J shed 2 bases, with 10 bases lying between them. The CDR3 sequence: CASGVTPYEQYF. The CDR3 nucleotides read TGTGCCAGCGGCGTGACACCCTACGAGCAGTACTTC. The full variable domain, rest sourced from reference TRBV2 and TRBJ2-7, is EPEVTQTPSHQVTQMGQEVILRCVPISNHLYFYWYRQILGQKVEFLVSFYNNEISEKSEIFDDQFSVERPDGSNFTLKIRSTKLEDSAMYFCASGVTPYEQYFGPGTRLTVT.

V and J are TRBV5-5 and TRBJ2-7, with D perhaps TRBD1 (5 bases). The CDR3 spans 13 residues. The V and J ends lost 5 bases and 6 bases respectively, with 15 bases between them. Germline CDR1 and CDR2: SGHKS and YYEKEE (reference sequence). Here the CDR3 DNA reads TGTGCCAGCAGGATCACAGGTTTGGGCGAGCAGTACTTC. The encoded protein is CASRITGLGEQYF.

Written as DNA, the CDR3 is TGTGCCAGCAGTGACCCGGCCCAAAGCGGTTCACCCCTCCACTTT. It yields the protein CASSDPAQSGSPLHF. This chain joins TRBV2 and TRBJ1-6, with D uncertain. From germline, CDR1 is SNHLY and CDR2 FYNNEI. This CDR3 region has 15 residues. V lost 3 bases to trimming and J lost 9 bases, with 15 bases between them.

This clone was seen once. The chain is built from TRBV9 and TRBJ1-1, with TRBD1 matching 8 bases. V was clipped by 4 bases and J by 4 bases; unmatched bases: 3. Germline-derived CDR1 and CDR2 are SGDLS and YYNGEE. This CDR3 spans 13 amino acids. The CDR3 bases are TGTGCCAGCAGCACCGGACAGGGCACTGAAGCTTTCTTT. Translation: CASSTGQGTEAFF.